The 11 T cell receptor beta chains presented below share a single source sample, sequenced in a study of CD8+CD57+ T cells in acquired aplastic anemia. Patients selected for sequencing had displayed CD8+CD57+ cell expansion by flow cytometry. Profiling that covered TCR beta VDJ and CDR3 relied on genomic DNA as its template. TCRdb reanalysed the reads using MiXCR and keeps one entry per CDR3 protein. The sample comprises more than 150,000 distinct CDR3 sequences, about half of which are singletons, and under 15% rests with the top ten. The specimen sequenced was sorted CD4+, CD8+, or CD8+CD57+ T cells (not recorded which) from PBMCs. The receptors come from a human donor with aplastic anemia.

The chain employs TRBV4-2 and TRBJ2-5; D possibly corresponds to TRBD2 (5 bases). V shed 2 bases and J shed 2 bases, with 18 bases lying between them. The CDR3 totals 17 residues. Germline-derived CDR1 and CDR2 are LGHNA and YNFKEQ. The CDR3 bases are TGTGCCAGCAGCCAAAAGGCATTTGGAGGACTGCAAGAGACCCAGTACTTC. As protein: CASSQKAFGGLQETQYF.

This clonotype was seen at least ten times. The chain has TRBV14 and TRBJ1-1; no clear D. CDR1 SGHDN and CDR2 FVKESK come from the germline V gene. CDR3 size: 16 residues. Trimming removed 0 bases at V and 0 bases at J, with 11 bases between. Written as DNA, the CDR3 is TGTGCCAGCAGCCAAGATCTGGGAAAAGTGAACACTGAAGCTTTCTTT. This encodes CASSQDLGKVNTEAFF.

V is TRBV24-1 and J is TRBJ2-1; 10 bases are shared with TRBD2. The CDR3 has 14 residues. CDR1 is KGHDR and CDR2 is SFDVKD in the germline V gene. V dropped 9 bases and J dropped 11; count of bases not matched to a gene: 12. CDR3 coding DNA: TGTGCCACCGAGGAAGCGGGGGGGCTTGGGCAGCAGTTCTTC. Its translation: CATEEAGGLGQQFF.

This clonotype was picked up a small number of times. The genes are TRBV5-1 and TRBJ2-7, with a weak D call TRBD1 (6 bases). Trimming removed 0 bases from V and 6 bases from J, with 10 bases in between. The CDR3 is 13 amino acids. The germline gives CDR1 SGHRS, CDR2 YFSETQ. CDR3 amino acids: CASSLGQAPEQYF. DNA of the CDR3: TGCGCCAGCAGCTTGGGACAGGCGCCCGAGCAGTACTTC. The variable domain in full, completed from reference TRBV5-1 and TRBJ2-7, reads KAGVTQTPRYLIKTRGQQVTLSCSPISGHRSVSWYQQTPGQGLQFLFEYFSETQRNKGNFPGRFSGRQFSNSRSEMNVSTLELGDSALYLCASSLGQAPEQYFGPGTRLTVT.

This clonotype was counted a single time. CDR3 nucleotides: TGCAGCGGGGGGGGGACAGGCACAGATACGCAGTATTTT. Translation gives CSGGGTGTDTQYF. This sequence joins TRBV29-1 and TRBJ2-3, with D perhaps given as TRBD1 or TRBD2 (7 bases each). CDR3 length: 13 residues. Trimming took off 7 bases at V and 1 base at J, with 12 bases between the two ends. CDR1 SQVTM and CDR2 ANQGSEA come from the germline V gene.

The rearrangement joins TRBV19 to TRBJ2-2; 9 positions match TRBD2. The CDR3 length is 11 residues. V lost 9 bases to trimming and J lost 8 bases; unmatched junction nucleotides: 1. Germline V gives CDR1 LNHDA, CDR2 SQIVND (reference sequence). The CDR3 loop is CASLAGGELFF. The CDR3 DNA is TGTGCCAGCCTAGCGGGGGGGGAGCTGTTTTTT.

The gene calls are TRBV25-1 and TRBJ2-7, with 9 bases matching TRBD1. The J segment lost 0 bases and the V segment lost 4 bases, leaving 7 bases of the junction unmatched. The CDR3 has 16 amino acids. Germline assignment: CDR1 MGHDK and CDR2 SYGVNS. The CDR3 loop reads CASSVSLGQGSYEQYF. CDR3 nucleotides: TGTGCCAGCAGTGTATCCCTGGGACAGGGCTCCTACGAGCAGTACTTC.

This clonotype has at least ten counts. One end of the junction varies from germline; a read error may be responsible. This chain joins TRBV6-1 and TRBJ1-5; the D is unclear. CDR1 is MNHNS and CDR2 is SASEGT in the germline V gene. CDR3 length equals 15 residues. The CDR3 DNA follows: TGTGCCAGCAGAGAAGGACGGTATAGCAATCAGCCCCAGCATTTT. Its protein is CASREGRYSNQPQHF.

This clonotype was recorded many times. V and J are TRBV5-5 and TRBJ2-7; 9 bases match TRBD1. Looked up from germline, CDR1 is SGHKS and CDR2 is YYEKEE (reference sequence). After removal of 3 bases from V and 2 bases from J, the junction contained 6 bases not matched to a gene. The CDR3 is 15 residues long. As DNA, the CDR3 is TGTGCCAGCAGCTCTGACAGGGGGGGACCCTACGAGCAGTACTTC. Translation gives CASSSDRGGPYEQYF.

The CDR3: CASSLGGAHTEAFF. CDR3 sequence (DNA): TGTGCCAGCAGCTTAGGGGGGGCGCATACTGAAGCTTTCTTT. The rearrangement joins TRBV7-6 to TRBJ1-1; D possibly corresponds to TRBD1 (6 bases). The CDR3 has 14 amino acids. Germline CDR1 SGHVS, CDR2 FNYEAQ. Trimming shortened V by 1 base and J by 5 bases, and 11 bases separated the two germline ends.

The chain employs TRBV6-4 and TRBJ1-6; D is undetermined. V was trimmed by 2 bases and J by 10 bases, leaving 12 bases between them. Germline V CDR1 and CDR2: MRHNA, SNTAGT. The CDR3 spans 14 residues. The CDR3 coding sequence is TGTGCCAGCAGTGACAGGCCGGAAGGATCACCCCTCCACTTT. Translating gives CASSDRPEGSPLHF.